This TCR beta chain came from a study of Tregs in tolerant kidney transplant recipients. About the research overall: FACS sorting followed an approximately 6-day coculture of CFSE-labeled recipient PBMCs with irradiated graft donor PBMCs.

V dropped 3 bases and J dropped 6; count of bases not matched to a gene: 11. From germline, CDR1 is SGHAT and CDR2 FQNNGV. The CDR3 is made up of 15 amino acids. About this clone itself: As yet, its antigen is unknown.

Libraries were prepared by immunoSEQ multiplex PCR; TCRdb keeps only in-frame clonotypes and omits some of them. The sample records about 4,200 clones, approximately 50% being singletons. The chain employs TRBV11-2 and TRBJ2-7; the match to TRBD2 covers 7 bases. The clonotype originates from a human donor in good health. The sequenced sample consisted of CD8+ T cells from blood cultured with allogeneic cells. CDR3 in DNA: TGTGCCAGCAGCTTTGTCGGGAGGAGGACCGGCGAGCAGTACTTC. Translation gives CASSFVGRRTGEQYF.